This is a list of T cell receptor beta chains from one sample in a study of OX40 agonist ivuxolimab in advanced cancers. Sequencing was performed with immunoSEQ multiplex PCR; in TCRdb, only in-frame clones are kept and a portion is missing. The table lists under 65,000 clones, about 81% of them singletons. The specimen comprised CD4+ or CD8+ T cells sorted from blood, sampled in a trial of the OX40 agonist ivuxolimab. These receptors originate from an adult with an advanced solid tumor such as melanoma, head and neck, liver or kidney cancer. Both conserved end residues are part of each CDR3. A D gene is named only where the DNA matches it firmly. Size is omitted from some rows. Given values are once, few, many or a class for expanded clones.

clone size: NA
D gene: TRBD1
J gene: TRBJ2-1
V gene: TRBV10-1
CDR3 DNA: TGCGCCAGCATCACAGGGATATACCGGGACAGGGTTTACAATGAGCAGTTCTTC
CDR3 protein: CASITGIYRDRVYNEQFF

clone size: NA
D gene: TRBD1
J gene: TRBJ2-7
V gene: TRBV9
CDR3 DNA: TGTGCCAGCAGCGGGGACAGGGGAACTAACTACGAGCAGTACTTC
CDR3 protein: CASSGDRGTNYEQYF

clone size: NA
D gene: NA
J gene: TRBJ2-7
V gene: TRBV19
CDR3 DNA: TGTGCCAGTAGTATAGATGGAACAGGACTCTACGAGCAGTACTTC
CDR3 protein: CASSIDGTGLYEQYF

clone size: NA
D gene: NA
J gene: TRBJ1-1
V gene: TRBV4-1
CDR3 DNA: TGCGCCAGTAGTCCAAGGGGCAGAACTGAAGCTTTCTTT
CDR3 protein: CASSPRGRTEAFF

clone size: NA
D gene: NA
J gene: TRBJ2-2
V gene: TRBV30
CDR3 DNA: TGTGCCTGGAGTGTACGGTGGCCGTCGGGGGTCCACACCGGGGAGCTGTTTTTT
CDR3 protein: CAWSVRWPSGVHTGELFF

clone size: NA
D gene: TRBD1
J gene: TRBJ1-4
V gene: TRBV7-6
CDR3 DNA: TGTGCCAGCAGCCAAGGGACAGGGGACGAAAAACTGTTTTTT
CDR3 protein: CASSQGTGDEKLFF

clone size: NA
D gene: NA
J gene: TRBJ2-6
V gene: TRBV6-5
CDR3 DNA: TGTGCCAGCCGGACCGGGGCCAACGTCCTGACTTTC
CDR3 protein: CASRTGANVLTF

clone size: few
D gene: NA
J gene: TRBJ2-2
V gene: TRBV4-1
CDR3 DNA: TGCGCCAGCAGCCAGATGGACCTTGTGAGCACCGGGGAGCTGTTTTTT
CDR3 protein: CASSQMDLVSTGELFF

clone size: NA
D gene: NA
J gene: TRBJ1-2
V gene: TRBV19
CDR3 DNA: TGTGCCACCACTAGAACAGCCAATTCTGATGGCTACACCTTC
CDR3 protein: CATTRTANSDGYTF

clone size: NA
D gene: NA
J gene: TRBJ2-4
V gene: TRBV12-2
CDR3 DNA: TGTGCAAGTCGCTTAGTTCGGGGGGCGAGTGCGGGAGCCAAAAACATTCAGTACTTC
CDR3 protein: CASRLVRGASAGAKNIQYF

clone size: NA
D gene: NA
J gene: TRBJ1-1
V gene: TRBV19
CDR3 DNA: TGTGCCAGTAGTATAGACAGGAACACTGAAGCTTTCTTT
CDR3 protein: CASSIDRNTEAFF

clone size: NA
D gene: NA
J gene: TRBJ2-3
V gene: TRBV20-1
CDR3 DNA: TGCAGTGCTAGGGGGGATACGCAGTATTTT
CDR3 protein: CSARGDTQYF

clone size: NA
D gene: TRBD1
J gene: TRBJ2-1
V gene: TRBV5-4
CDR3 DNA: TGTGCCAGCAGCCTACCAGGGACAGCTGGTAATGAGCAGTTCTTC
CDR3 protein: CASSLPGTAGNEQFF

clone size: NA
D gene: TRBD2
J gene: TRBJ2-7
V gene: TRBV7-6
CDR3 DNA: TGTGCCAGCAGCCCCCAGCTAGCGGGAGTGTCCTACGAGCAGTACTTC
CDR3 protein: CASSPQLAGVSYEQYF

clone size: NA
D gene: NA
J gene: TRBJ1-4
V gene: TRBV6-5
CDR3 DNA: TGTGCCAGCAGTGGGAATGAAAAACTGTTTTTT
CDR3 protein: CASSGNEKLFF

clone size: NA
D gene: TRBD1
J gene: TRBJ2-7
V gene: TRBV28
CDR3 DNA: TGTGCCAGCAGTTTACGAACGGGACAGCCCTACGAGCAGTACTTC
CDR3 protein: CASSLRTGQPYEQYF

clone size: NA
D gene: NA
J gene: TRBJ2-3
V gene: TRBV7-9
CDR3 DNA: TGTGCCAGCAGCCCCCGGGGACCAGATACGCAGTATTTT
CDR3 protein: CASSPRGPDTQYF

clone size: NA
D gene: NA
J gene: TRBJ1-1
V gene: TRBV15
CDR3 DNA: TGTGCCACCAGCATTTGGGCCCACACTGAAGCTTTCTTT
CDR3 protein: CATSIWAHTEAFF

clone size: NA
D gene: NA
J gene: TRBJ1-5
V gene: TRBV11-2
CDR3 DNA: TGTGCCAGCAGCTTATCCCAAAATCAGCCCCAGCATTTT
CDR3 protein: CASSLSQNQPQHF

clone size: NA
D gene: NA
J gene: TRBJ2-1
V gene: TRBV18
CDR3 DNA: TGTGCCAGCTCACCCCGACAGGCCGATGAGCAGTTCTTC
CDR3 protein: CASSPRQADEQFF

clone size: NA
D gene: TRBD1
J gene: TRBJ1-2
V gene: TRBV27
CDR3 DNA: TGTGCCAGCAGTACGAACGACAGGGCGAACTATGGCTACACCTTC
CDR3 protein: CASSTNDRANYGYTF

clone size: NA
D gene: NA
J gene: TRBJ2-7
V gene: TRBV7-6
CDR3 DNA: TGTGCCAGCAGTCAAATGGCAGGGGCCCCCTACGAGCAGTACTTC
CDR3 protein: CASSQMAGAPYEQYF

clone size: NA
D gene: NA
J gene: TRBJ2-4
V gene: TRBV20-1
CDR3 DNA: TGCAGTGCTAGAGACAGGGCTGACTACTTC
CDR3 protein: CSARDRADYF

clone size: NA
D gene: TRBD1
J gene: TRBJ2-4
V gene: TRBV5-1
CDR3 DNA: TGCGCCAGCAGCAGCGGGACAGGGTTACAAAAAATCGACATTCAGTACTTC
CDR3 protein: CASSSGTGLQKIDIQYF

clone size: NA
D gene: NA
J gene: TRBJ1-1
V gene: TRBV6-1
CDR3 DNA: TGTGCCAGCAGCAGCCGGGGCAACACTGAAGCTTTCTTT
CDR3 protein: CASSSRGNTEAFF

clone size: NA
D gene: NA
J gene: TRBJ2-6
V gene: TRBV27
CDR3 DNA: TGTGCCAGCAGCGACAGCCGCTCTGGGGCCAACGTCCTGACTTTC
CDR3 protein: CASSDSRSGANVLTF

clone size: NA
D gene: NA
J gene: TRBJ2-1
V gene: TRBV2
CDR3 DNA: TGTGCCAGCAGTGAAAGGGAGGCGAGAAATGAGCAGTTCTTC
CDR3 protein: CASSEREARNEQFF

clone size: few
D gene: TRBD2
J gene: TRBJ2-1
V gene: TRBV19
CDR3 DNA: TGTGCCAGTAGTATAATCACTAGCGGGAGAGATGAGCAGTTCTTC
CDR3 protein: CASSIITSGRDEQFF

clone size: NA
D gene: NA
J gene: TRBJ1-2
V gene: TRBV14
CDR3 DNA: TGTGCCAGCAGCTTACGGGCTACTGATGGCTACACCTTC
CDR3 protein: CASSLRATDGYTF

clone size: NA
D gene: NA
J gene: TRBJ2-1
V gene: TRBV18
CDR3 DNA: TGTGCCAGCTCACCAGCGGTGGGTGTTCTCTACAATGAGCAGTTCTTC
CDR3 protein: CASSPAVGVLYNEQFF

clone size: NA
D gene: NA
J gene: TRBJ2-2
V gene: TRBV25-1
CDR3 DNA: TGTGCCAGCAGTGAGGGGCAGATCACCGGGGAGCTGTTTTTT
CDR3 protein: CASSEGQITGELFF

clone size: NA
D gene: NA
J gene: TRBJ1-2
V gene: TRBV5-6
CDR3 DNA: TGTGCCAGCAGCTCAGGGGCAGGGAACTATGGCTACACCTTC
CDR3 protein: CASSSGAGNYGYTF

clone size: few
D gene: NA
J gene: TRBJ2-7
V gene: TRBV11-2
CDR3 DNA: TGTGCCAGCAGCCAAGGACCGGGGAAACAGTACTTC
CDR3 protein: CASSQGPGKQYF

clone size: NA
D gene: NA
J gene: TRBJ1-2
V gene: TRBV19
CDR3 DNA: TGTGCCAGTAGTATAGGGGCGGCGGGCCAAGTGAATGGCTACACCTTC
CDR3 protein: CASSIGAAGQVNGYTF

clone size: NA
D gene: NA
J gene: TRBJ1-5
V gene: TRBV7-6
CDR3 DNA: TGTGCCAGCAGCTTAGCTCGGAGCAATCAGCCCCAGCATTTT
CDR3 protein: CASSLARSNQPQHF

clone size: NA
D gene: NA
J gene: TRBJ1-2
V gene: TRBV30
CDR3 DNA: TGTGCCTGGAGTGTGACCAGTTATGGCTACACCTTC
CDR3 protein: CAWSVTSYGYTF

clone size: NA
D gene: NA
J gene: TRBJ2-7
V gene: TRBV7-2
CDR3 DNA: TGTGCCAGCAGCGCCGCAGGGGTCTCCTACGAGCAGTACTTC
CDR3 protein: CASSAAGVSYEQYF

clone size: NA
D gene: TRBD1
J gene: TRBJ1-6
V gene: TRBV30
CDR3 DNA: TGTGCCTGGTCCTCGGACAGGCCCCCTTTCTATAATTCACCCCTCCACTTT
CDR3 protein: CAWSSDRPPFYNSPLHF

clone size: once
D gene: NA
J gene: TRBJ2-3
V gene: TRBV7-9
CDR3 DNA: TGTGCCAGCAGCTCGGCCTGGGGGATCTGGACAGATACGCAGTATTTT
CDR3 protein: CASSSAWGIWTDTQYF

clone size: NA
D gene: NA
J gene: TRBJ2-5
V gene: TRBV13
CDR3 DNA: TGTGCCAGCAGCCATGGGACGCCCCAAGAGACCCAGTACTTC
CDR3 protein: CASSHGTPQETQYF

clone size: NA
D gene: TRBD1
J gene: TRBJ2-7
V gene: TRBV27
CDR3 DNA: TGTGCCAGAGCACAAGCCGGGACAGCGCTCTACGAGCAGTACTTC
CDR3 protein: CARAQAGTALYEQYF

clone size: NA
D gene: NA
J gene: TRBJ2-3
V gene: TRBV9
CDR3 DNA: TGTGCCAGCCGCAGGGGCGATAGGTCTAGAGATACGCAGTATTTT
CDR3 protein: CASRRGDRSRDTQYF

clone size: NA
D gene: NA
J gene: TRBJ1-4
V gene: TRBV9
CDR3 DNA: TGTGCCAGCAGCGTTGATACAGGAGGGAATGAAAAACTGTTTTTT
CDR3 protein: CASSVDTGGNEKLFF

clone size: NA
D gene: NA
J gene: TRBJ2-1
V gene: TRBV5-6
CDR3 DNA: TGTGCCAGCAGCTTTGGCGGCAGATCTTACAATGAGCAGTTCTTC
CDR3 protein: CASSFGGRSYNEQFF

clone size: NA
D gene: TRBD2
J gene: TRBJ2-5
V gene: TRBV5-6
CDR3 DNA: TGTGCCAGCAGCCCGCGACTAGCGGGGGGGTCTAAGGAGACCCAGTACTTC
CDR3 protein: CASSPRLAGGSKETQYF